The T cell receptor beta chain described here comes from a study of blood T cell repertoires in COVID-19. Study-wide context: The United States, Italy and Spain supplied acute and convalescent COVID-19 samples. PBMCs, B-cell-depleted T cells, or T cells provided the cDNA or gDNA that made up the material.

Per the original data handling: Cell counts per sample came from amplifying reference gene primers. Clones were read by immunoSEQ multiplex PCR, and TCRdb kept only the in-frame ones, dropping some. That table is the source of V, J and clone size, and D and trimming were worked out from the DNA. Of about 47,000 clones in the sample, about four fifths were seen once. The CDR3 totals 14 residues. Trimming took off 6 bases at V and 2 bases at J, with 13 bases between the two ends. CDR1 and CDR2 from the germline V gene are MNHNY and SVGAGI (reference sequence). The chain carries TRBV6-6 and TRBJ1-2; D gene uncertain. This clonotype was obtained from a man in his sixties with acute or convalescent COVID-19. The specimen sequenced was peripheral blood. The DNA for the CDR3 is TGTGCCAGCAGCCCGGTCTCGTACAACTATGGCTACACCTTC. Translation: CASSPVSYNYGYTF.